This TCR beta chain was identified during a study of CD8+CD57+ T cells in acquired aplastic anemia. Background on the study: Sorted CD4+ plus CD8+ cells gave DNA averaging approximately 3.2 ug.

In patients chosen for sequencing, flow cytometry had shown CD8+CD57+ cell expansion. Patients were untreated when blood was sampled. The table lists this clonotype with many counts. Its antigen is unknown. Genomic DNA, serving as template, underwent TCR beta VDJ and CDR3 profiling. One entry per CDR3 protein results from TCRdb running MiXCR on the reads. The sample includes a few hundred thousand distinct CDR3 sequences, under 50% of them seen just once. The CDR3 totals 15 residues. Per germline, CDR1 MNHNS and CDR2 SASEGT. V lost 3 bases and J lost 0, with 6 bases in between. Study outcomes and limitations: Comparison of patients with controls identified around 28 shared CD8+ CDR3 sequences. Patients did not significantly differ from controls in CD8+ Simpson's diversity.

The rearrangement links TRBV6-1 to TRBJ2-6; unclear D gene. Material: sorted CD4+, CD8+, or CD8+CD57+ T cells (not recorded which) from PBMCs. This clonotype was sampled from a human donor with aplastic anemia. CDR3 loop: CASSERYSGANVLTF. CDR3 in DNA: TGTGCCAGCAGTGAGCGGTACTCTGGGGCCAACGTCCTGACTTTC.